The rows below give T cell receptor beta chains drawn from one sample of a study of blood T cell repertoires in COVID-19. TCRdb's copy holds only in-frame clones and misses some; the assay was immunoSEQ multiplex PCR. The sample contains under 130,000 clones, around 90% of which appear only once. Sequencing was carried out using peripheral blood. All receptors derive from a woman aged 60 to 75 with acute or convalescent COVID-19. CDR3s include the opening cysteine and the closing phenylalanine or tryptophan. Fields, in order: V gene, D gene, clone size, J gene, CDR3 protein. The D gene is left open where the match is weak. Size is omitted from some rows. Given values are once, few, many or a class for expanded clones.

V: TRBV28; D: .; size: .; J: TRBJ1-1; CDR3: CASSLSTGGGTEAFF
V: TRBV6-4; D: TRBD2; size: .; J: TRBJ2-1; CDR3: CASSDVSTSGSYEQFF
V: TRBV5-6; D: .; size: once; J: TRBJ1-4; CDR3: CASRERSGFGEKLFF
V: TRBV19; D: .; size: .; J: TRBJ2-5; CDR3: CASSIGGGWETQYF
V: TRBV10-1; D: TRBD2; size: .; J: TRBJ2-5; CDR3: CASSGGVAGGPEETQYF
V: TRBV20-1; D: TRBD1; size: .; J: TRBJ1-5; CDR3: CSASSGTANQPQHF
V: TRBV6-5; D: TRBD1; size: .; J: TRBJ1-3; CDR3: CASTSTGLGNTIYF
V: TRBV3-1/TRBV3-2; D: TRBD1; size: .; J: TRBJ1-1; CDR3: CASSQRTGGRPEAFF
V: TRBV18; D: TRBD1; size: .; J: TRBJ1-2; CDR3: CASSPPPDRVGGYTF
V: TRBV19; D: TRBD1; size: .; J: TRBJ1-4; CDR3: CASSLTGGTNEKLFF
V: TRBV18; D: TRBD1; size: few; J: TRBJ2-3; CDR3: CASSISGTGGTDTQYF
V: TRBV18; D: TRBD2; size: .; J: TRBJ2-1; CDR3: CASSPPGSGGNEQFF
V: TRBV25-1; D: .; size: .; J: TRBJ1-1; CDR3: CASSRSTANTEAFF
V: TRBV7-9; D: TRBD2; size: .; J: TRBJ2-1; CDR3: CASSLDLATGGEQFF
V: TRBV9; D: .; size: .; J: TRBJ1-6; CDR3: CASSVSAGRGPPTLHF
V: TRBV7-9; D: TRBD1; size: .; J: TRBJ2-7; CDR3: CASSPGQGLSDEQYF
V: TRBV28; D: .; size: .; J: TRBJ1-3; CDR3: CASSSNTIYF
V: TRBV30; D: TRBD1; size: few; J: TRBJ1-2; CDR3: CAWSRDRPYGYTF
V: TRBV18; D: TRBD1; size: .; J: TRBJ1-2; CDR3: CASSLGQDGPLSYGYTF
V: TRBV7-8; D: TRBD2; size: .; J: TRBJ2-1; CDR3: CASRREGLPSHNEQFF
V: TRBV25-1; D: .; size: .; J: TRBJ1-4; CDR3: CASSEQAAPTNEKLFF
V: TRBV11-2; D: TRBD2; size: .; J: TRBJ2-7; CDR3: CASSFRPGTSGRAYEQYF
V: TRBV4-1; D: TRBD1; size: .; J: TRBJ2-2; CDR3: CASRGDSGTGELFF
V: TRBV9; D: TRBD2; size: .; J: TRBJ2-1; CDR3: CASSVGPGLAGAISYNEQFF
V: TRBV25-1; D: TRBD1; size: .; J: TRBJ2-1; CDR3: CASSPPGQSYNEQFF
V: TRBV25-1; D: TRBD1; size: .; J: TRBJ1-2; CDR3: CASSETGGDNGYTF
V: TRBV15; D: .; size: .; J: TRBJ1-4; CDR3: CASQGVGEKLFF
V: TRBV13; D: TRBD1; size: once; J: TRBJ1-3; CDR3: CASSLGTVSGNTIYF
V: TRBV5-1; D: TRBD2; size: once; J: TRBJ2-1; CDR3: CASSLALAGALSYNEQFF
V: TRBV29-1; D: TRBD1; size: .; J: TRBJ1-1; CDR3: CSAPGQGYTEAFF
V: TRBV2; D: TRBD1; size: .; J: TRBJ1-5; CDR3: CASIVDRGGQPQHF
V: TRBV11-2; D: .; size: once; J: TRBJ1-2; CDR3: CASSLSNYGYTF
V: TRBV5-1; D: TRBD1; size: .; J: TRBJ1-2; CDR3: CASSPRTGPDGYTF
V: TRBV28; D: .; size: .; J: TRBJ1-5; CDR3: CASSSALRRQGNQPQHF
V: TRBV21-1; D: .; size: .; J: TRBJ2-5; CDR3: CASSKVAGAVETQYF
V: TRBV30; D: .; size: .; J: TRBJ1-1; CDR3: CAWEDRGEAFF
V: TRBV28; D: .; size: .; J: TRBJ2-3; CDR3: CASSPQGSTDTQYF
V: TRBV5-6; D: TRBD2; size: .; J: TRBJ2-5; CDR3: CASSPTGGPAPWGETQYF
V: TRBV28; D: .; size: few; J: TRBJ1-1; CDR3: CASSFGGQVTEAFF
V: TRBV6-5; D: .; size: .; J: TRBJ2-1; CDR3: CATRYIYEQFF
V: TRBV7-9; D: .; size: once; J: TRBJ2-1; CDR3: CASSPVYNEQFF
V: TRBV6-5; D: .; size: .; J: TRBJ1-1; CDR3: CASLPGGGRTEAFF
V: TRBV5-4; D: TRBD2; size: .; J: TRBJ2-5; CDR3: CASSSAGTSGETQYF